This TCR beta chain was identified during a study of T cell changes during pregnancy in multiple sclerosis. Trimming took 5 bases from V and 8 from J; bases not matched to a gene: 11. Germline CDR1 reads MNHEY; CDR2 reads SMNVEV (reference sequence). The CDR3 length is 16 residues. Only in-frame clones appear in the TCRdb table, and some are missing; sequencing was by immunoSEQ multiplex PCR. The data contain 77,000 or so clones, 85% to 95% of them seen just once; the ten biggest clones take up about 0.8%. The input for sequencing was peripheral blood, taken in the second trimester of pregnancy. The rearrangement joins TRBV27 to TRBJ2-2, with 10 positions matching TRBD1. The source of this sequence is a female donor in good health, enrolled as a control in a pregnancy study. CDR3 in DNA: TGTGCCAGCAGTACAGGACAGGGGGAGGGTGAAGGGGAGCTGTTTTTT. Amino acids: CASSTGQGEGEGELFF.